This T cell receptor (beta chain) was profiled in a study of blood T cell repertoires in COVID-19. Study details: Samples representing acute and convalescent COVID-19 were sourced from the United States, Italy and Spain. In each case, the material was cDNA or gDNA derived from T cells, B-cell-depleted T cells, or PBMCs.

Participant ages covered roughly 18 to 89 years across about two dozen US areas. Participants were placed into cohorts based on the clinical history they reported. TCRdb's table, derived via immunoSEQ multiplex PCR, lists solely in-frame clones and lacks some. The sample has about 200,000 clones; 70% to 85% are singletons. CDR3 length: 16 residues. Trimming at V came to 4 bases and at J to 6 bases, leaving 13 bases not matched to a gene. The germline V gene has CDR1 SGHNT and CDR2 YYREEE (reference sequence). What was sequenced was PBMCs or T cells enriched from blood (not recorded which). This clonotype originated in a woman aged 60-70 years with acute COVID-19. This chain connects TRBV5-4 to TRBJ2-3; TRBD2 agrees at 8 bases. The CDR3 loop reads CASSRGTSKESDTQYF. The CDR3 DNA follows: TGTGCCAGCAGCCGGGGGACTAGTAAAGAATCCGATACGCAGTATTTT.